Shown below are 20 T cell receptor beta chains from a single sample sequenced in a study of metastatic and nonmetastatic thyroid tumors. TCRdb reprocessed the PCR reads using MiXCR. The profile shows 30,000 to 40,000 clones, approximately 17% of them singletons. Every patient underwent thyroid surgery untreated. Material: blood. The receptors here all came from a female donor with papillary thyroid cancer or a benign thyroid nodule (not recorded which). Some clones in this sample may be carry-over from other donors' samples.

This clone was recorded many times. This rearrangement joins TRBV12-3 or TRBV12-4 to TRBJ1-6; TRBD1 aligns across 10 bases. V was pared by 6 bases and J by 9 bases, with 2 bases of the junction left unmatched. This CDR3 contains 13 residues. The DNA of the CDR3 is TGTGCCAGCAGGGGACAGGGGTTTTCACCCCTCCACTTT. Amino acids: CASRGQGFSPLHF.

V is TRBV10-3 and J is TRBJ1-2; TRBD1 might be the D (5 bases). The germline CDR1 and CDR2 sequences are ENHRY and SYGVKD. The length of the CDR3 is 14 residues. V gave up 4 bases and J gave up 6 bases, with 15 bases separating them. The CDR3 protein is CAISGGALDHGYTF. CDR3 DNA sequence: TGTGCCATCAGTGGAGGGGCACTCGACCATGGCTACACCTTC.

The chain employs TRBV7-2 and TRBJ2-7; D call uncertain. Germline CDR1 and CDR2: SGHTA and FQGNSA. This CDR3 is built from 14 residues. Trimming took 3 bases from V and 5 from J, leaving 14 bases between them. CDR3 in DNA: TGTGCCAGCAGCTTCGTGGGCCCCGCCGACGAGCAGTACTTC. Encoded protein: CASSFVGPADEQYF.

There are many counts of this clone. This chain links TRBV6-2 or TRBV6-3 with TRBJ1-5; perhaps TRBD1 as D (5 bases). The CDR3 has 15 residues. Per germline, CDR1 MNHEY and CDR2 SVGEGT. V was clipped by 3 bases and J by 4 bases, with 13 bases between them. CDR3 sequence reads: CASSYHDSSNQPQHF. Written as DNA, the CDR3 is TGTGCCAGCAGTTATCACGACAGCTCTAATCAGCCCCAGCATTTT.

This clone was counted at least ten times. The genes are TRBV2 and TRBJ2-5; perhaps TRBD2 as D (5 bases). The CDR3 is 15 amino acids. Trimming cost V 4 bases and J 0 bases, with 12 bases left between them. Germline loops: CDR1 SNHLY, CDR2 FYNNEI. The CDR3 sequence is CASSGLIENQETQYF. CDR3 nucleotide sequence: TGTGCCAGCAGTGGACTAATAGAAAACCAAGAGACCCAGTACTTC.

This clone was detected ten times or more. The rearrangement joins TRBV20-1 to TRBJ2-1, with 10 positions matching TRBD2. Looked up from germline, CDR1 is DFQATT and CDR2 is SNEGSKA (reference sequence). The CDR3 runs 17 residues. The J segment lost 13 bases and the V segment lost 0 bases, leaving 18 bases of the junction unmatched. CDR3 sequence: CSARELRAGGPVRNQFF. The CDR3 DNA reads TGCAGTGCTAGAGAACTTCGAGCGGGAGGGCCAGTCCGGAACCAGTTCTTC.

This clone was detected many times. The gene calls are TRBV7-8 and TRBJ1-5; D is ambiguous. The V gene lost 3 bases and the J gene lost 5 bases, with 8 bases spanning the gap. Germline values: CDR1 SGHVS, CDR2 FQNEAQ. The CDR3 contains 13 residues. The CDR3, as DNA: TGTGCCAGCAGCTTCTGGGCAGATCAGCCCCAGCATTTT. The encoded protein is CASSFWADQPQHF.

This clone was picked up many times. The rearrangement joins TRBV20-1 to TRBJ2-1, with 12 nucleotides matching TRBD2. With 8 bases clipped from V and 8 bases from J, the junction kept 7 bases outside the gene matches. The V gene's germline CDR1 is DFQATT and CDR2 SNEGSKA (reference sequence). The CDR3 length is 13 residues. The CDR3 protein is CSPTSGSPDEQFF. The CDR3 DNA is TGCAGTCCGACTAGCGGGAGTCCCGATGAGCAGTTCTTC.

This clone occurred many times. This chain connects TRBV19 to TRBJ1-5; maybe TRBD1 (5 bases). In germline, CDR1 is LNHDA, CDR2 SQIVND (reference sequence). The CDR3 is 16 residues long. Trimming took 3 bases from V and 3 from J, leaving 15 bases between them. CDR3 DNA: TGTGCCAGTAGTATTTCAGGGATCGGGAACAATCAGCCCCAGCATTTT. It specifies CASSISGIGNNQPQHF.

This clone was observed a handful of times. In nucleotides, the CDR3 is TGCGCCAGCAGCCAAGGGAGACAGGGGGCTAGTGAGCAGTACTTC. This encodes CASSQGRQGASEQYF. The rearrangement joins TRBV4-3 to TRBJ2-7, with 10 bases that match TRBD1. There are 15 residues in the CDR3. Germline lookup yields CDR1 LGHNA and CDR2 YSLEER. V lost 1 base and J lost 7; bases outside the gene matches: 7.

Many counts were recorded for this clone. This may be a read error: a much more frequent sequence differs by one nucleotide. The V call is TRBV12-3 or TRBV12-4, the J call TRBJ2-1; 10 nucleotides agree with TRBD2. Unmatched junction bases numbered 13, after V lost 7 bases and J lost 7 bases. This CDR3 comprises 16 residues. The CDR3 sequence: CASIPPSGRAGNEQFF. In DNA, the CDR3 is TGTGCCAGCATCCCCCCGAGCGGGAGGGCCGGAAATGAGCAGTTCTTC.

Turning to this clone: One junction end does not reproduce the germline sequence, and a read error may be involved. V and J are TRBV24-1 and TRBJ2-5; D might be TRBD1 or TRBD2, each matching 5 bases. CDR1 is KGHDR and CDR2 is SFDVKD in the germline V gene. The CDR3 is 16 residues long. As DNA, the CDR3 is TGTGCCACCAGTGAGCACAACCGGGACGGCAAAGAGACCCAGCACTTC. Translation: CATSEHNRDGKETQHF.

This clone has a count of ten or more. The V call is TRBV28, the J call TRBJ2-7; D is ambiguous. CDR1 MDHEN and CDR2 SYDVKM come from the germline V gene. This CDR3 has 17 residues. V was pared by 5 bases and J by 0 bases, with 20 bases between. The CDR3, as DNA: TGTGCCAGCAGTGCCCCCCGGTCGGGCAGATCCTCCTACGAGCAGTACTTC. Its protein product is CASSAPRSGRSSYEQYF.

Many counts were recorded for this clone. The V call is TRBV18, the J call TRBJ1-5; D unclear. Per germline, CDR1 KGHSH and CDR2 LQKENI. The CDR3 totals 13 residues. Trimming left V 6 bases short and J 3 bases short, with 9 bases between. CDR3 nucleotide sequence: TGTGCCAGCTCCATTGGGTTCAATCAGCCCCAGCATTTT. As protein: CASSIGFNQPQHF.

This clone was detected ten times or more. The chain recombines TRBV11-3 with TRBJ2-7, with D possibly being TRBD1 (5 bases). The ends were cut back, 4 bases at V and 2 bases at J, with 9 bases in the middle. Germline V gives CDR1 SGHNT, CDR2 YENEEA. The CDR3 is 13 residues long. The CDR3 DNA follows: TGTGCCAGCAGCTACAGGACCGCCTACGAGCAGTACTTC. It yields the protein CASSYRTAYEQYF. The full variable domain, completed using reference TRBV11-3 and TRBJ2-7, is EAGVVQSPRYKIIEKKQPVAFWCNPISGHNTLYWYLQNLGQGPELLIRYENEEAVDDSQLPKDRFSAERLKGVDSTLKIQPAELGDSAVYLCASSYRTAYEQYFGPGTRLTVT.

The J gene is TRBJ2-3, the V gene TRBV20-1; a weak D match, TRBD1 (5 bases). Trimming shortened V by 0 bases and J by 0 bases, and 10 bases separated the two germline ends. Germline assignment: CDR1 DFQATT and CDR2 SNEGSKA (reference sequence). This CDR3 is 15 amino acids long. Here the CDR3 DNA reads TGCAGTGCTAGAGATCCATACAGGAGCACAGATACGCAGTATTTT. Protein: CSARDPYRSTDTQYF.

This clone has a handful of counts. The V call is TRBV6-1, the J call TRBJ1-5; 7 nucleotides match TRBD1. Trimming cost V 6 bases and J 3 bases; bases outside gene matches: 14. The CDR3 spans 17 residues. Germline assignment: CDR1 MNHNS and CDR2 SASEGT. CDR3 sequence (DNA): TGTGCCAGCAGCGCATGGACAGGTCTTGATATCAATCAGCCCCAGCATTTT. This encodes CASSAWTGLDINQPQHF.

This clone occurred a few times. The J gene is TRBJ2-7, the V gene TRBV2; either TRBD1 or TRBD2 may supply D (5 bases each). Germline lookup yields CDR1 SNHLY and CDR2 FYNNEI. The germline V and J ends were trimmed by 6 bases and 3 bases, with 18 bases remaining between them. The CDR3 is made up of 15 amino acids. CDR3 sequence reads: CASRDTGVGGYEQYF. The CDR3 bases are TGTGCCAGCAGAGATACAGGTGTTGGAGGCTACGAGCAGTACTTC.

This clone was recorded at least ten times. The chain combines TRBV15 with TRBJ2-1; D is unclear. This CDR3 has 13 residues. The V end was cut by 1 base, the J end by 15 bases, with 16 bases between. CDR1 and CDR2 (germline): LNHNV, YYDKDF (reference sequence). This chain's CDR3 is CATSRASLSSRFF. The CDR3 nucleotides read TGTGCCACCAGCAGAGCCTCACTGAGCAGTCGGTTCTTC.

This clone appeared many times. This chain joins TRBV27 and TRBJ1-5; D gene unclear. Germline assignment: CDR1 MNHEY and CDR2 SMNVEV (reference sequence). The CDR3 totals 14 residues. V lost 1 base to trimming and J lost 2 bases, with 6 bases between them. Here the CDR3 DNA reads TGTGCCAGCAGTTTATTCCCCGGCAATCAGCCCCAGCATTTT. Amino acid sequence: CASSLFPGNQPQHF.